This T cell receptor beta chain was identified during a study of cytomegalovirus exposure and HLA in healthy donors. About this clone itself: The antigen is undetermined.

The PCR made use of 60 Vbeta and 13 Jbeta primers. TCRdb's copy holds only in-frame clones and misses some; the assay was immunoSEQ multiplex PCR. The table lists around 100,000 clones, roughly 80% of them singletons, with approximately 3% in the top ten. Germline V gene sequence: CDR1 ENHRY, CDR2 SYGVKD. With V trimmed by 5 bases and J by 6 bases, 12 bases remained unmatched. The CDR3 consists of 17 residues. Overall study results and limits: In an earlier analysis, productive rearrangement rates for most beta V segments clustered near 87% or 30%. TRBV6-2, TRBV6-3 and other indistinguishable V segments were excluded. Later analysis indicated greater clonal expansion among HLA-associated TCR beta chains than among equally common other chains.

This TCR derives from a man aged 25-40 years in good health and CMV-seropositive. Sequenced: PBMCs. This rearrangement joins TRBV10-3 to TRBJ2-2; TRBD1 aligns across 10 bases. Here the CDR3 reads CAISKYRDRGNSGELFF. The CDR3 DNA reads as TGTGCCATCAGTAAATACCGGGACAGGGGTAACTCCGGGGAGCTGTTTTTT.